Following are 3 T cell receptor beta chains from one sample sequenced in a study of vaccination and CD4 T cells after COVID-19. Treatment meaning: 10-day PBMC culture with coronavirus spike peptide pools or control peptides (ViraFEST assay). The Oncomine TCR Beta short-read assay sequenced DNA from cultured CD4+ T cells. TCRdb re-analysed the PCR reads in MiXCR, keeping a single row per CDR3 protein. Of roughly 20,000 distinct CDR3 sequences in the sample, about two fifths were seen once. For these receptors, no antigen is known. This specimen consisted of CD4+ T cells from blood, cultured in vitro, obtained before SARS-CoV-2 vaccination. These receptors originate from a human donor who received a COVID-19 vaccine.

This clonotype was counted between two and nine times. The gene calls are TRBV7-2 and TRBJ2-7; D may be TRBD1 (5 bases). Per the germline V gene, CDR1 is SGHTA and CDR2 is FQGNSA. The CDR3 extends over 15 amino acids. V shed 5 bases and J shed 1 base, with 15 bases lying between them. The CDR3 reads CASSPRPTVSYEQYF. The CDR3 DNA reads TGTGCCAGCAGCCCCAGACCGACAGTATCCTACGAGCAGTACTTC.

This clonotype was seen a few times. The chain joins TRBV5-1 to TRBJ2-5; D ambiguous. The CDR3 is 13 residues long. Deletions cut 1 base from V and 5 bases from J, with 9 bases between. Looked up from germline, CDR1 is SGHRS and CDR2 is YFSETQ. The CDR3 DNA reads as TGCGCCAGCAGCTTGTTGGCGCGGGAGACCCAGTACTTC. Encoded protein: CASSLLARETQYF.

V gene TRBV19 combines with J gene TRBJ1-1; D is unresolved. This CDR3 is 14 amino acids long. V dropped 3 bases and J dropped 2 bases, with 10 bases sitting between them. CDR1 and CDR2 from the germline V gene are LNHDA and SQIVND (reference sequence). CDR3 nucleotide sequence: TGTGCCAGTAGTATGCCGGGTTTAAACACTGAAGCTTTCTTT. It specifies CASSMPGLNTEAFF. Combining the CDR3 with reference TRBV19 and TRBJ1-1 gives the whole variable domain DGGITQSPKYLFRKEGQNVTLSCEQNLNHDAMYWYRQDPGQGLRLIYYSQIVNDFQKGDIAEGYSVSREKKESFPLTVTSAQKNPTAFYLCASSMPGLNTEAFFGQGTRLTVV.